This T cell receptor beta chain originates from a study of PD-1 blockade in classical Hodgkin lymphoma. Regarding this clone: Its target is not known.

Libraries were prepared by immunoSEQ multiplex PCR; TCRdb keeps only in-frame clonotypes and omits some of them. This sample has 13,000 or so clones, with approximately 81% found just once. As for time point: cycle 4 day 1 (C4D1), after five to seven weeks of nivolumab. Relapse after autologous stem cell transplantation occurred in every patient, and brentuximab vedotin exposure varied. The best responses consisted of complete response, partial response or progressive disease. V lost 6 bases, J lost 7 bases, and 11 bases lay in between. Germline CDR1 is DFQATT and CDR2 is SNEGSKA (reference sequence). The CDR3 covers 11 residues. General study findings and limits: The origin of the repertoire differences remains undefined, with disease activity or prior therapy as possible causes.

The rearrangement uses TRBV20-1 and TRBJ2-3; D gene uncertain. The sample was peripheral blood mononuclear cells (PBMCs), taken before the fourth cycle of nivolumab. This TCR derives from a human donor with classical Hodgkin lymphoma. This CDR3 is CSASDFNTQYF. CDR3 nucleotide sequence: TGCAGTGCAAGCGACTTCAATACGCAGTATTTT.